A single TCR beta chain is shown here with its context. Repertoires were generated with immunoSEQ multiplex PCR, while TCRdb's copy carries only in-frame clones and drops some. This repertoire shows some 38,000 clones, around 91% found once; its top ten account for roughly 0.69%. The sample is drawn from a study of T cell changes during pregnancy in multiple sclerosis. Trimming left V 4 bases short and J 5 bases short, with 20 bases between. This CDR3 spans 16 amino acids. Germline V lookup: CDR1 SQVTM, CDR2 ANQGSEA. V is TRBV29-1 and J is TRBJ1-4, with TRBD1 as a possible D gene (5 bases). The clonotype comes from a female donor in good health, enrolled as a control in a pregnancy study. The source material was CD4+ T cells from peripheral blood mononuclear cells, sampled in the second trimester of pregnancy. The CDR3 nucleotides read TGCAGCGTTGCAGCGGGACGGAGCTCGGGGAATGAAAAACTGTTTTTT. It specifies CSVAAGRSSGNEKLFF.